This TCR beta chain was profiled in a study of blood T cell repertoires in COVID-19. Study as a whole: Donors in the United States, Italy and Spain gave samples during acute or convalescent COVID-19.

Profiled with immunoSEQ multiplex PCR; TCRdb holds only in-frame clones, not every one. The data contain 250,000 or so clones, 88% of them singletons. This CDR3 comprises 15 residues. V was pared by 4 bases and J by 1 base, with 8 bases between. From germline, CDR1 is MNHEY and CDR2 SVGEGT. Enrollment of patients from Seattle took place during active infection, with longitudinal follow-up. The rearrangement joins TRBV6-2 or TRBV6-3 to TRBJ2-6; D gene uncertain. The source material was peripheral blood. The clonotype was recovered from a woman aged 30 to 39 with COVID-19, enrolled during active disease. The CDR3 region is CASSLTQSGANVLTF. DNA of the CDR3: TGTGCCAGCAGTTTGACACAATCTGGGGCCAACGTCCTGACTTTC.